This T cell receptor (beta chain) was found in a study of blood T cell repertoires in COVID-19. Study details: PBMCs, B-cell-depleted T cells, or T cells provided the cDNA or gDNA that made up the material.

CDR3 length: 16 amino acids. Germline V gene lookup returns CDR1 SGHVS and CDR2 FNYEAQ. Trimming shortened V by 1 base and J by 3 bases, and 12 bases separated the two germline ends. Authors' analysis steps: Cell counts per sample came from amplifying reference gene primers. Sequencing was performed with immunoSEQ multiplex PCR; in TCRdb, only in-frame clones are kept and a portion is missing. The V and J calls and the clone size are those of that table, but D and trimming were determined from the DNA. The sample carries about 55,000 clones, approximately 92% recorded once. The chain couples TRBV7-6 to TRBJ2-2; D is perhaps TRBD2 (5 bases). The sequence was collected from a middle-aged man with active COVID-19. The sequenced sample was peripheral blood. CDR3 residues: CASSLESRGHTGELFF. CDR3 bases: TGTGCCAGCAGCTTAGAGTCCCGAGGGCACACCGGGGAGCTGTTTTTT.